One and the same sample provided the 30 T cell receptor beta chains below, sequenced in a study of human T cells and chemical hapten exposure. TCRdb recomputed calls from the RACE reads with MiXCR, one row per CDR3 protein. The table has roughly 50,000 distinct CDR3 sequences, 9.5% to 12% seen once. Specified time point: patch test 1, 2 weeks after DPC sensitization. The treatment: therapeutic diphenylcyclopropenone sensitization with weekly scalp DPC. The authors extracted total RNA from unfractionated whole blood. The source was whole blood, collected in connection with sensitization to the hapten diphenylcyclopropenone (DPC). All receptors come from a woman in her 40s with alopecia areata. Some clones in this sample may be carry-over from other donors' samples.

This clonotype has at least ten counts. The rearrangement uses TRBV18 and TRBJ2-1; D is ambiguous. The germline V and J ends were trimmed by 3 bases and 10 bases, with 13 bases remaining between them. The CDR3 length is 13 residues. The germline V gene encodes CDR1 KGHSH and CDR2 LQKENI. CDR3: CASSPEPFREQFF. CDR3 in DNA: TGTGCCAGCTCACCTGAACCTTTTAGGGAGCAGTTCTTC.

V and J are TRBV29-1 and TRBJ2-2, with D possibly TRBD2 on 5 matching bases. V was trimmed by 3 bases and J by 1 base, leaving 6 bases between them. Per germline, CDR1 SQVTM and CDR2 ANQGSEA. CDR3 length equals 13 residues. The DNA for the CDR3 is TGCAGCGTTGACCGGGGGAACACCGGGGAGCTGTTTTTT. Protein sequence: CSVDRGNTGELFF.

The chain links TRBV15 to TRBJ1-2; a weak D match, TRBD1 (5 bases). Between the trimmed V and J ends, which lost 0 bases and 2 bases, there was a span of 10 bases. In germline, CDR1 is LNHNV, CDR2 YYDKDF (reference sequence). The CDR3 is made up of 15 amino acids. The CDR3 is CATSRDRTPNYGYTF. The CDR3 region has the DNA TGTGCCACCAGCAGAGACCGGACACCCAACTATGGCTACACCTTC.

This clonotype turned up a few times. The chain recombines TRBV7-9 with TRBJ2-1; no reliable D call. CDR3 length: 14 residues. Germline V gene sequence: CDR1 SEHNR, CDR2 FQNEAQ (reference sequence). V was cut by 5 bases and J by 2 bases, with 10 bases left in between. CDR3 loop: CASSPATAYNEQFF. The CDR3 region has the DNA TGTGCCAGCAGCCCTGCCACTGCCTACAATGAGCAGTTCTTC. The variable domain in full, completed from reference TRBV7-9 and TRBJ2-1, reads DTGVSQNPRHKITKRGQNVTFRCDPISEHNRLYWYRQTLGQGPEFLTYFQNEAQLEKSRLLSDRFSAERPKGSFSTLEIQRTEQGDSAMYLCASSPATAYNEQFFGPGTRLTVL.

As concerns this clonotype: A much larger clone differs from this one at a single base, so this may be a read error. The CDR3 loop is CANRKPLETQYF. The CDR3 coding sequence is TGTGCCAACAGAAAGCCCCTGGAGACCCAGTACTTC. J is TRBJ2-5 and V is TRBV7-8; D call uncertain. The CDR3 loop spans 12 amino acids. The ends were cut back, 10 bases at V and 5 bases at J, with 14 bases in the middle. From germline, CDR1 is SGHVS and CDR2 FQNEAQ.

The chain joins TRBV19 to TRBJ2-3; no definite D call. The CDR3 consists of 11 residues. Germline V CDR1 and CDR2: LNHDA, SQIVND (reference sequence). Trimming shortened V by 9 bases and J by 3 bases, and 7 bases separated the two germline ends. CDR3 sequence reads: CASARTDTQYF. CDR3 nucleotide sequence: TGTGCCAGCGCGAGGACAGATACGCAGTATTTT.

Only a few counts were recorded for this clonotype. V is TRBV9 and J is TRBJ2-1; 10 bases agree with TRBD2. The junction had 8 bases not matched to a gene; V was cut back by 4 bases and J by 7 bases. Germline V gene lookup returns CDR1 SGDLS and CDR2 YYNGEE. The CDR3 totals 15 residues. CDR3 coding DNA: TGTGCCAGCAGCCCCACTAGCGGGATAAGTAATGAGCAGTTCTTC. Its translation: CASSPTSGISNEQFF.

Within the sample, this clonotype is medium-sized. J is TRBJ1-6 and V is TRBV20-1; D is perhaps TRBD1 (6 bases). The germline V and J ends were trimmed by 5 bases and 10 bases, with 15 bases remaining between them. Germline loops: CDR1 DFQATT, CDR2 SNEGSKA (reference sequence). This CDR3 comprises 13 residues. The DNA for the CDR3 is TGCAGTGCTTATGCAGGGGTTGCATCACCCCTCCACTTT. Protein sequence: CSAYAGVASPLHF.

This clonotype was picked up many times. The J gene is TRBJ1-4, the V gene TRBV7-4, with unresolved D. Germline V CDR1 and CDR2: SGHVT, SQSDAQ. This CDR3 contains 13 residues. Trimming removed 6 bases at V and 6 bases at J, with 11 bases between. CDR3 nucleotide sequence: TGTGCCAGCAGTGGGGAGGAGGATGAAAAACTGTTTTTT. It codes for CASSGEEDEKLFF.

This clonotype was observed many times. This chain links TRBV18 with TRBJ2-1; 10 bases agree with TRBD2. The CDR3 runs to 16 residues. Germline assignment: CDR1 KGHSH and CDR2 LQKENI. The junction had 6 bases not matched to a gene; V was cut back by 6 bases and J by 1 base. In DNA, the CDR3 is TGTGCCAGCTCGGAGACTAGCGGGTTATCCTACAATGAGCAGTTCTTC. It yields the protein CASSETSGLSYNEQFF.

This clonotype was counted only a few times. V usage is TRBV7-7 and J usage is TRBJ2-5, with unresolved D. The CDR3 is 14 amino acids. From germline, CDR1 is SSHAT and CDR2 FNYEAQ (reference sequence). V dropped 1 base and J dropped 0 bases, with 6 bases sitting between them. CDR3 in amino acids: CASSLGGNQETQYF. CDR3 nucleotides: TGTGCCAGCAGCTTAGGGGGAAACCAAGAGACCCAGTACTTC.

A few counts support this clonotype. The gene calls are TRBV28 and TRBJ2-7; 9 bases align to TRBD2. From germline, CDR1 is MDHEN and CDR2 SYDVKM. The V gene end was trimmed by 7 bases and the J gene end by 2 bases; junction bases not matched to a gene: 12. CDR3 length equals 16 residues. The CDR3 DNA reads as TGTGCCAGCACCTCCCCCCGACTAGCGGCCCCCTACGAGCAGTACTTC. Encoded protein: CASTSPRLAAPYEQYF.

This clonotype was observed at least ten times. CDR3 bases: TGTGCCAGCATAGAGAACACCGGGGAGCTGTTTTTT. Translation: CASIENTGELFF. The chain uses TRBV28 and TRBJ2-2; D is uncertain. Germline V CDR1 and CDR2: MDHEN, SYDVKM. V lost 7 bases and J 1 base, leaving 4 bases between the germline ends. The CDR3 contains 12 residues. The full variable domain, completed using reference TRBV28 and TRBJ2-2, is DVKVTQSSRYLVKRTGEKVFLECVQDMDHENMFWYRQDPGLGLRLIYFSYDVKMKEKGDIPEGYSVSREKKERFSLILESASTNQTSMYLCASIENTGELFFGEGSRLTVL.

This clonotype was seen more than once but under ten times. CDR3 residues: CASSSGPSDEQYF. CDR3 bases: TGTGCCAGCAGCTCGGGCCCTAGCGACGAGCAGTACTTC. This rearrangement joins TRBV7-2 to TRBJ2-7; the D gene is possibly TRBD2 (6 bases). The CDR3 has 13 amino acids. CDR1 and CDR2 from the germline V gene are SGHTA and FQGNSA. Trimming removed 4 bases from V and 5 bases from J, with 12 bases in between.

In its sample, this clonotype was seen a few times. The V call is TRBV27, the J call TRBJ2-7, with D perhaps TRBD2 (5 bases). The CDR3 spans 16 residues. Between the trimmed V and J ends, which lost 5 bases and 3 bases, there was a span of 20 bases. Per the germline V gene, CDR1 is MNHEY and CDR2 is SMNVEV (reference sequence). CDR3 sequence: CASSLSPGSEYYEQYF. The CDR3 DNA sequence: TGTGCCAGCAGTCTTTCCCCGGGAAGCGAATACTACGAGCAGTACTTC.

The CDR3 bases are TGTGCCAGCGATTCCCGGGAGCAGGGTATAACCGGGGAGCTGTTTTTT. Translating gives CASDSREQGITGELFF. V is TRBV28 and J is TRBJ2-2, with a tentative D call TRBD2 (6 bases). This CDR3 comprises 16 residues. Germline-derived CDR1 and CDR2 are MDHEN and SYDVKM. The V and J ends lost 8 bases and 5 bases respectively, with 21 bases between them.

This clonotype was detected a few times. This rearrangement joins TRBV29-1 to TRBJ1-4; TRBD1 is a possible D gene (5 bases). The V gene lost 7 bases and the J gene lost 10 bases, with 16 bases spanning the gap. Germline CDR1 and CDR2: SQVTM and ANQGSEA. This CDR3 has 12 amino acids. CDR3 DNA: TGCAGCGGTGAGGATGGGGGAGGAAAACTGTTTTTT. It is translated as CSGEDGGGKLFF.

The V gene is TRBV20-1, the J gene TRBJ1-5, with D perhaps TRBD1 (5 bases). The CDR3 is 14 amino acids. Trimming removed 6 bases at V and 0 bases at J, with 12 bases between. CDR1 is DFQATT and CDR2 is SNEGSKA in the germline V gene (reference sequence). The CDR3 DNA reads TGCAGTGCAGGGACCCTCTATAGCAATCAGCCCCAGCATTTT. It specifies CSAGTLYSNQPQHF.

V gene TRBV6-2 or TRBV6-3 combines with J gene TRBJ1-6; no reliable D call. Trimming stripped 3 bases from V and 6 bases from J, with 6 bases between. The CDR3 loop spans 13 amino acids. Germline assignment: CDR1 MNHEY and CDR2 SVGEGT. In DNA, the CDR3 is TGTGCCAGCAGTTATGTTACTAATTCACCCCTCCACTTT. It encodes CASSYVTNSPLHF.

The chain combines TRBV7-6 with TRBJ2-5; 7 nucleotides line up with TRBD1. The CDR3 length is 13 residues. Germline values: CDR1 SGHVS, CDR2 FNYEAQ. The J segment lost 3 bases and the V segment lost 4 bases, leaving 2 bases of the junction unmatched. This CDR3 reads CASSYGTEETQYF. The CDR3 bases are TGTGCCAGCAGCTATGGGACAGAAGAGACCCAGTACTTC.

This clonotype was recorded a few times. This chain connects TRBV20-1 to TRBJ2-4, with 8 positions matching TRBD1. Germline V gene data show CDR1 as DFQATT and CDR2 as SNEGSKA (reference sequence). Unmatched junction bases numbered 4, after V lost 5 bases and J lost 1 base. CDR3 length: 14 amino acids. The CDR3 protein is CSAHRQGAKNIQYF. The CDR3 coding sequence is TGCAGTGCTCACCGACAGGGGGCCAAAAACATTCAGTACTTC.

The V gene is TRBV28, the J gene TRBJ1-1; the D gene is possibly TRBD1 (5 bases). This CDR3 has 13 amino acids. Germline V gene lookup returns CDR1 MDHEN and CDR2 SYDVKM. V lost 5 bases, J lost 10 bases, and 17 bases lay in between. In nucleotides, the CDR3 is TGTGCCAGCAGTGCAGGGAACCGGGGACTAGCTTTCTTT. Residues: CASSAGNRGLAFF.

This rearrangement joins TRBV6-2 or TRBV6-3 to TRBJ2-7, with TRBD1 matching 7 bases. The V segment lost 0 bases and the J segment 5 bases; nucleotides outside the gene matches: 7. The CDR3 spans 15 residues. CDR1 is MNHEY, CDR2 SVGEGT, per germline. The CDR3 is CASSYSTAGGNEQYF. The DNA of the CDR3 is TGTGCCAGCAGTTACTCGACGGCAGGGGGAAACGAGCAGTACTTC.

This rearrangement joins TRBV5-5 to TRBJ2-3; D is undetermined. The CDR3 sequence is 13 residues long. Germline V lookup: CDR1 SGHKS, CDR2 YYEKEE (reference sequence). Trimming left V 5 bases short and J 0 bases short, with 7 bases between. The CDR3 here is CASSTESTDTQYF. CDR3 sequence (DNA): TGTGCCAGCAGTACAGAGAGCACAGATACGCAGTATTTT. The entire variable domain, with the rest obtained from reference TRBV5-5 and TRBJ2-3, is as follows: DAGVTQSPTHLIKTRGQQVTLRCSPISGHKSVSWYQQVLGQGPQFIFQYYEKEERGRGNFPDRFSARQFPNYSSELNVNALLLGDSALYLCASSTESTDTQYFGPGTRLTVL.

This clonotype was observed many times. The V call is TRBV5-5, the J call TRBJ2-7; D is unclear. V gave up 0 bases and J gave up 0 bases, with 10 bases separating them. The CDR3 is made up of 15 amino acids. Germline V gene sequence: CDR1 SGHKS, CDR2 YYEKEE (reference sequence). DNA of the CDR3: TGTGCCAGCAGCTTGGTTGCTCAAAGCTCCTACGAGCAGTACTTC. This translates into CASSLVAQSSYEQYF.

The CDR3 coding sequence is TGTGCCAGCAGCCAAGATCGCGTGGCTGAGCAGTTCTTC. It is translated as CASSQDRVAEQFF. The chain uses TRBV3-1 and TRBJ2-1; unclear D gene. Per germline, CDR1 LGHDT and CDR2 YNNKEL (reference sequence). Trimming stripped 0 bases from V and 9 bases from J, with 9 bases between. This CDR3 region has 13 residues.

This clonotype was recorded a few times. The chain is built from TRBV2 and TRBJ1-5; D is possibly TRBD1 (6 bases). Deletions cut 11 bases from V and 1 base from J, with 15 bases between. The CDR3 totals 14 residues. The V gene's germline CDR1 is SNHLY and CDR2 FYNNEI. CDR3 amino acids: CAARDRLSNQPQHF. The CDR3 DNA reads as TGTGCCGCAAGAGACAGGCTCAGCAATCAGCCCCAGCATTTT.

Only a few counts were recorded for this clonotype. The V gene is TRBV29-1, the J gene TRBJ2-3, with D perhaps matching TRBD2 (5 bases). Trimming pared 7 bases from V and 5 bases from J, leaving 7 bases between. The CDR3 totals 10 residues. The germline V gene encodes CDR1 SQVTM and CDR2 ANQGSEA. The CDR3 coding sequence is TGCAGCGGCGCGGGAGATACGCAGTATTTT. This sequence encodes CSGAGDTQYF.

Ten or more counts support this clonotype. V is TRBV28 and J is TRBJ2-7; possible D gene TRBD2, 5 bases. Germline assignment: CDR1 MDHEN and CDR2 SYDVKM. CDR3 size: 15 residues. V was trimmed by 5 bases and J by 2 bases, leaving 16 bases between them. As DNA, the CDR3 is TGTGCCAGCAGTGGCGGACTCCCTCGGGCCTACGAGCAGTACTTC. Translated: CASSGGLPRAYEQYF. Based on the CDR3 plus reference TRBV28 and TRBJ2-7, the full variable domain is DVKVTQSSRYLVKRTGEKVFLECVQDMDHENMFWYRQDPGLGLRLIYFSYDVKMKEKGDIPEGYSVSREKKERFSLILESASTNQTSMYLCASSGGLPRAYEQYFGPGTRLTVT.

The chain joins TRBV7-3 to TRBJ2-1; D may be TRBD2 (5 bases). Germline assignment: CDR1 SGHTA and CDR2 FQGTGA. The length of the CDR3 is 15 residues. V was cut by 3 bases and J by 1 base, with 10 bases left in between. The CDR3 sequence is CASSLMRESYNEQFF. The CDR3, as DNA: TGTGCCAGCAGCTTGATGAGGGAGTCCTACAATGAGCAGTTCTTC.